The clone carrying this T cell receptor (beta chain) appeared a single time. This entry is derived from a study of cytomegalovirus exposure and HLA in healthy donors. The method was immunoSEQ multiplex PCR; TCRdb's version includes in-frame clones alone and lacks a portion of them. Of about 160,000 clones listed, roughly nine tenths are singletons. Trimming at V came to 5 bases and at J to 4 bases, leaving 6 bases not matched to a gene. The CDR3 is 14 amino acids. Germline V gene sequence: CDR1 PRHDT, CDR2 FYEKMQ (reference sequence). Sequencing was performed on PBMCs. This sequence was found in a man aged 18-30 years in good health and CMV-seropositive. The rearrangement joins TRBV13 to TRBJ2-3; 7 bases are shared with TRBD2. The CDR3 region has the DNA TGTGCCAGCAGCCCCGGACTAGTATCAGATACGCAGTATTTT. It is translated as CASSPGLVSDTQYF.